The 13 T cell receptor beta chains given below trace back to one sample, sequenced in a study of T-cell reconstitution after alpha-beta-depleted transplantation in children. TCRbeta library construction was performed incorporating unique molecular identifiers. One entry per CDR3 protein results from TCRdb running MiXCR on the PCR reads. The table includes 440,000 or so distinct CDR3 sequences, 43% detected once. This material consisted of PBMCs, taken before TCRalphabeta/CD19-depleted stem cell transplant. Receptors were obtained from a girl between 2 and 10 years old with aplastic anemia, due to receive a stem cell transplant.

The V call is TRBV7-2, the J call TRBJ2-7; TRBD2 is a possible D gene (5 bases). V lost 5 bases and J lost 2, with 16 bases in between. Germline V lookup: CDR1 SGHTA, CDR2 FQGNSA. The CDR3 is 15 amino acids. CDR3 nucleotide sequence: TGTGCCAGCAGCCTAGAGGGCTCCGCCACCTACGAGCAGTACTTC. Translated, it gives CASSLEGSATYEQYF.

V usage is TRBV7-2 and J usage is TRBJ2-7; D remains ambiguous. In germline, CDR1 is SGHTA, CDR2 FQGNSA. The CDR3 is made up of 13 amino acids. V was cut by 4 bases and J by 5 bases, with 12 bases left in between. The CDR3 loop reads CASSSGPQDEQYF. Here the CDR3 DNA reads TGTGCCAGCAGCTCCGGACCCCAGGACGAGCAGTACTTC.

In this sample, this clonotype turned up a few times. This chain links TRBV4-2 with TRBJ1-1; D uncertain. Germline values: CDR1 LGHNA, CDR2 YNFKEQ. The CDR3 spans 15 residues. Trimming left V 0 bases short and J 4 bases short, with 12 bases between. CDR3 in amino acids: CASSQERTTGTEAFF. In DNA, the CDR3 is TGTGCCAGCAGCCAAGAGAGGACTACCGGCACTGAAGCTTTCTTT.

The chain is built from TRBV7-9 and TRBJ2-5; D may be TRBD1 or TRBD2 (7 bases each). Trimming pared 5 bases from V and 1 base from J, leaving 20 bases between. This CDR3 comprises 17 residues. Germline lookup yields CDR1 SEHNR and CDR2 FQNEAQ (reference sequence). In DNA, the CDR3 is TGTGCCAGCAGCCCAGGGAGGGGGCGAATATTCCAAGAGACCCAGTACTTC. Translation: CASSPGRGRIFQETQYF.

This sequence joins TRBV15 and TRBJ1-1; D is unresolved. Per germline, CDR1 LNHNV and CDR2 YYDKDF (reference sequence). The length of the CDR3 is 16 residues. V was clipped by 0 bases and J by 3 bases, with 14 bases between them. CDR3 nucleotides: TGTGCCACCAGCAGAGATTACCCGGGGAGGGACACTGAAGCTTTCTTT. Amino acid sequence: CATSRDYPGRDTEAFF.

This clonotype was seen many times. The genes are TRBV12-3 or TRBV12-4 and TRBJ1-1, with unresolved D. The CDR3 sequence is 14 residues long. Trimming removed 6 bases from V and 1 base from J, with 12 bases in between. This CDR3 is CASSTEVRNTEAFF. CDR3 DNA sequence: TGTGCCAGCAGCACGGAGGTTAGGAACACTGAAGCTTTCTTT.

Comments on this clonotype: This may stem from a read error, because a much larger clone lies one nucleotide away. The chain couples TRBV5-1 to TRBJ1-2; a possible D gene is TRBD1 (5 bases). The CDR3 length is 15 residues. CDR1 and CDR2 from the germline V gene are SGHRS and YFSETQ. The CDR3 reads CASTQGTGYNYGDTF. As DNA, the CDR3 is TGCGCCAGCACCCAAGGTACAGGCTACAACTATGGCGACACCTTC.

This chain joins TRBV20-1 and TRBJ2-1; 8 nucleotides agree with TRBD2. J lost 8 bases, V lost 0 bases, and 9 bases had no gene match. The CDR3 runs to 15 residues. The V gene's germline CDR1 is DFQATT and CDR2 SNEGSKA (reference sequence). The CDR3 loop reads CSARDLTGGSHEQFF. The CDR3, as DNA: TGCAGTGCTAGAGATCTGACGGGAGGGTCCCATGAGCAGTTCTTC.

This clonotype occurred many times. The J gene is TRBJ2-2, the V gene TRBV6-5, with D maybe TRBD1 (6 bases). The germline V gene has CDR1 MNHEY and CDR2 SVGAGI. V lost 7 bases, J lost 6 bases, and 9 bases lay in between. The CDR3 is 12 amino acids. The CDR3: CASKRGSGELFF. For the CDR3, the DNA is TGTGCCAGCAAAAGGGGGTCCGGGGAGCTGTTTTTT.

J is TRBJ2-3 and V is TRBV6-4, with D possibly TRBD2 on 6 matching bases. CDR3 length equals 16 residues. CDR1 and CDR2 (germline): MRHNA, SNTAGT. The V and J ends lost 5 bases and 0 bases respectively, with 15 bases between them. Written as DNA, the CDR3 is TGTGCCAGCAGTCAAGAGGGACTCGGTAGCACAGATACGCAGTATTTT. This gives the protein CASSQEGLGSTDTQYF.

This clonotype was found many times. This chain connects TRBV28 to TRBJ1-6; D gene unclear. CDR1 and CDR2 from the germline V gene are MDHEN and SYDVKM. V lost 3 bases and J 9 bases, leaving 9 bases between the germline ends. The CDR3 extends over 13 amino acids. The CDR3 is CASSFSKGSPLHF. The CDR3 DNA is TGTGCCAGCAGTTTCTCTAAGGGTTCACCCCTCCACTTT. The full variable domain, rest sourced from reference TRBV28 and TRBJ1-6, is DVKVTQSSRYLVKRTGEKVFLECVQDMDHENMFWYRQDPGLGLRLIYFSYDVKMKEKGDIPEGYSVSREKKERFSLILESASTNQTSMYLCASSFSKGSPLHFGNGTRLTVT.

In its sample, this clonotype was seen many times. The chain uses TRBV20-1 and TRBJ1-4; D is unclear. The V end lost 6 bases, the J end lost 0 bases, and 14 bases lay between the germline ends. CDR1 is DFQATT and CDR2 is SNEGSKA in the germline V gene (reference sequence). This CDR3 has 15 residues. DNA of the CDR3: TGCAGTGCCCAAAGGACGGACTCAACTAATGAAAAACTGTTTTTT. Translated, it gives CSAQRTDSTNEKLFF.

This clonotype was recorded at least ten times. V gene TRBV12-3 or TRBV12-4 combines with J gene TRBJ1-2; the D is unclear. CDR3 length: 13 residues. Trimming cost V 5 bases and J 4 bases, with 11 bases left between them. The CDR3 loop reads CASSPTAAYGYTF. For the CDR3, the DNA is TGTGCCAGCAGTCCAACGGCCGCCTATGGCTACACCTTC.